This T cell receptor (beta chain) originates from a study of blood T cells in healthy people across ages. Study-level information: About one barcoded beta molecule per two T cells came from capture by template switching.

For the second PCR, which ran for roughly 6 to 11 cycles, a sample-barcoded 5' primer and a J-beta primer mix were used. TCRdb fed the 5' RACE reads into MiXCR, producing one record per CDR3 protein. This sample has about 930,000 distinct CDR3 sequences, with about 27% found just once. On this clonotype itself: Possible read error: a much larger clone is one base away.

The germline V gene has CDR1 SGHVS and CDR2 FQNEAQ. V dropped 5 bases and J dropped 13 bases, with 24 bases sitting between them. The CDR3 length is 15 residues. The same sample was also studied in work on T cells of mothers and their children. That work contributes: Each mother gave over 9 million TCR beta CDR3 reads; each child, roughly 3.1 million. Overlap in related mother-child pairs always slightly exceeded unrelated pairs, never significantly.

This receptor was identified in a woman aged 40 to 50 in good health. The rearrangement uses TRBV7-8 and TRBJ2-4, with D possibly matching TRBD2 (7 bases). Sequenced input: blood. CDR3 region: CASSPRGTTYNEQYF. The CDR3 region has the DNA TGTGCCAGCAGCCCTAGGGGGACTACATACAATGAGCAGTACTTC.